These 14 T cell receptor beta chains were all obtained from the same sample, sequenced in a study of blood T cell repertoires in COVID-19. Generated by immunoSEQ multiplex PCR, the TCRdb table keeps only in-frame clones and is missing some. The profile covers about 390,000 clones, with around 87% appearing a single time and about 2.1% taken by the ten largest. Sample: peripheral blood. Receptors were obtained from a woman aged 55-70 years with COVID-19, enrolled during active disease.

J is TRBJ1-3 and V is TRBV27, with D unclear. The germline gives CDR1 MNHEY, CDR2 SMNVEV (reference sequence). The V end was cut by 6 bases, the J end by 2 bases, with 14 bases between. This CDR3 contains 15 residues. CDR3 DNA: TGTGCCAGCAGCCCTAGCTGGGTTGCTGGAAACACCATATATTTT. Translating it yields CASSPSWVAGNTIYF.

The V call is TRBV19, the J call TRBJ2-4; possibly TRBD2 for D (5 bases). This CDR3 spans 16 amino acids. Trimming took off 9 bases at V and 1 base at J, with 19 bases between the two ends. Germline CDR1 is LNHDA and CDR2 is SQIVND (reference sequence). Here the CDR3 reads CASSDGELGAKNIQYF. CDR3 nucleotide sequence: TGTGCCAGCTCGGACGGAGAACTAGGGGCCAAAAACATTCAGTACTTC. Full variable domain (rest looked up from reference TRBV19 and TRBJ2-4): DGGITQSPKYLFRKEGQNVTLSCEQNLNHDAMYWYRQDPGQGLRLIYYSQIVNDFQKGDIAEGYSVSREKKESFPLTVTSAQKNPTAFYLCASSDGELGAKNIQYFGAGTRLSVL.

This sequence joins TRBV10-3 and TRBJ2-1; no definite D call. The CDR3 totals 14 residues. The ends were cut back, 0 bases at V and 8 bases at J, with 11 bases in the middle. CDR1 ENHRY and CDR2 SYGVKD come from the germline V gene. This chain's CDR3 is CAISESLSRDEQFF. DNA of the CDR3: TGTGCCATCAGTGAGTCCTTAAGTCGGGATGAGCAGTTCTTC.

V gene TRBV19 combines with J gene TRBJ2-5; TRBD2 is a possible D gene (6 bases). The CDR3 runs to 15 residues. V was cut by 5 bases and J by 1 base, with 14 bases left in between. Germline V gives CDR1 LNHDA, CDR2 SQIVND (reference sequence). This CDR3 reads CASSVGGGIQETQYF. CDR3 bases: TGTGCCAGTAGTGTTGGGGGAGGAATCCAAGAGACCCAGTACTTC.

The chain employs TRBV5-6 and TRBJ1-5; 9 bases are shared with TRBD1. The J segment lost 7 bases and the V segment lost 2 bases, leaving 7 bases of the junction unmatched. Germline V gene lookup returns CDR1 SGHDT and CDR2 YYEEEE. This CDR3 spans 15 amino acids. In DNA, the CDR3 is TGTGCCAGCAGCTTAGGACAGGGGTTGCGACAGCCCCAGCATTTT. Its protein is CASSLGQGLRQPQHF.

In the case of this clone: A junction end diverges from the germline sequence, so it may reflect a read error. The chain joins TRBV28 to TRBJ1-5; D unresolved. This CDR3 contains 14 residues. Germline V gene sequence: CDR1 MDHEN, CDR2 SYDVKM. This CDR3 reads CTSSLSPRAQPQHF. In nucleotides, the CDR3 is TGTACCAGCAGTTTAAGTCCGAGGGCTCAGCCCCAGCATTTT.

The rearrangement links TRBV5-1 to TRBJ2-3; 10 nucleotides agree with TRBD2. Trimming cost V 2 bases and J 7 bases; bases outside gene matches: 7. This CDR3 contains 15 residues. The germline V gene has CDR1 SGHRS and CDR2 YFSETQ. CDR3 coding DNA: TGCGCCAGCAGCTTAGAAGCGGGGGGGCGGCATACGCAGTATTTT. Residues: CASSLEAGGRHTQYF.

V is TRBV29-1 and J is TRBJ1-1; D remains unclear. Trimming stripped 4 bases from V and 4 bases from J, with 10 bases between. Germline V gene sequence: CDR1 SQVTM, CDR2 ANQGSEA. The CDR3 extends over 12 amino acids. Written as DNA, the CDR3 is TGCAGCGTTGCTTACAGCCTCACTGAAGCTTTCTTT. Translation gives CSVAYSLTEAFF.

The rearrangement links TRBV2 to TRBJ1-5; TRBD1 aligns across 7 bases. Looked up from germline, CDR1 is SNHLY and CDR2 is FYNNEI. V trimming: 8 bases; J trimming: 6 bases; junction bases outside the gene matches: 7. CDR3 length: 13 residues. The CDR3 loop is CASQGVRSQPQHF. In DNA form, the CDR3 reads TGTGCCAGCCAGGGGGTAAGGAGTCAGCCCCAGCATTTT.

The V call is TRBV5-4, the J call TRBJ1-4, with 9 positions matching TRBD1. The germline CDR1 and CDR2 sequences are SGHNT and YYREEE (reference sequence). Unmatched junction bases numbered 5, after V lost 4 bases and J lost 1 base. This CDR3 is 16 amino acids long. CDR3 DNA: TGTGCCAGCAGCCGGACAGGGGTTGAAACTAATGAAAAACTGTTTTTT. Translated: CASSRTGVETNEKLFF.

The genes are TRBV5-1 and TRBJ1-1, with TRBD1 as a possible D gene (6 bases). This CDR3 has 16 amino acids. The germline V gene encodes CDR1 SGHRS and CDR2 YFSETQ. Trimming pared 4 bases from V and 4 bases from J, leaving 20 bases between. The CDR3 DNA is TGCGCCAGCAGCAGGGGGACGGAAGCCCCTAGCACTGAAGCTTTCTTT. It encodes CASSRGTEAPSTEAFF.

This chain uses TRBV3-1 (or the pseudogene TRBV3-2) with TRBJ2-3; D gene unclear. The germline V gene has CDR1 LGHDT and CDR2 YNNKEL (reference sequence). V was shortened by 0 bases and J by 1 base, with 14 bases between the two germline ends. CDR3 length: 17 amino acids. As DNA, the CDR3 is TGTGCCAGCAGCCAAGATTATCAGGCCCCGGGCACAGATACGCAGTATTTT. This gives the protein CASSQDYQAPGTDTQYF.

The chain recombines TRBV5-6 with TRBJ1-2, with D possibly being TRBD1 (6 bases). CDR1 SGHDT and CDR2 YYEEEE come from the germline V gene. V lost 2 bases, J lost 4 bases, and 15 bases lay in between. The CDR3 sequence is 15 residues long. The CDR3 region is CASSLNTGLGYGYTF. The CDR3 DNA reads TGTGCCAGCAGCTTAAATACAGGGTTAGGCTATGGCTACACCTTC. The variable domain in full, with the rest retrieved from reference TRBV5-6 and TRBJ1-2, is DAGVTQSPTHLIKTRGQQVTLRCSPKSGHDTVSWYQQALGQGPQFIFQYYEEEERQRGNFPDRFSGHQFPNYSSELNVNALLLGDSALYLCASSLNTGLGYGYTFGSGTRLTVV.

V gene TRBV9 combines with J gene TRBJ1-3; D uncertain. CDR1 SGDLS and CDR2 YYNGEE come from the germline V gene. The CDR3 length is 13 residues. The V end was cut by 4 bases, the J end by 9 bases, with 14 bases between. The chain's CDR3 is CASSPSLASTIYF. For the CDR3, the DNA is TGTGCCAGCAGCCCTTCCCTAGCGAGCACCATATATTTT. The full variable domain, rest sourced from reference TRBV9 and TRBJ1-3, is DSGVTQTPKHLITATGQRVTLRCSPRSGDLSVYWYQQSLDQGLQFLIQYYNGEERAKGNILERFSAQQFPDLHSELNLSSLELGDSALYFCASSPSLASTIYFGEGSWLTVV.